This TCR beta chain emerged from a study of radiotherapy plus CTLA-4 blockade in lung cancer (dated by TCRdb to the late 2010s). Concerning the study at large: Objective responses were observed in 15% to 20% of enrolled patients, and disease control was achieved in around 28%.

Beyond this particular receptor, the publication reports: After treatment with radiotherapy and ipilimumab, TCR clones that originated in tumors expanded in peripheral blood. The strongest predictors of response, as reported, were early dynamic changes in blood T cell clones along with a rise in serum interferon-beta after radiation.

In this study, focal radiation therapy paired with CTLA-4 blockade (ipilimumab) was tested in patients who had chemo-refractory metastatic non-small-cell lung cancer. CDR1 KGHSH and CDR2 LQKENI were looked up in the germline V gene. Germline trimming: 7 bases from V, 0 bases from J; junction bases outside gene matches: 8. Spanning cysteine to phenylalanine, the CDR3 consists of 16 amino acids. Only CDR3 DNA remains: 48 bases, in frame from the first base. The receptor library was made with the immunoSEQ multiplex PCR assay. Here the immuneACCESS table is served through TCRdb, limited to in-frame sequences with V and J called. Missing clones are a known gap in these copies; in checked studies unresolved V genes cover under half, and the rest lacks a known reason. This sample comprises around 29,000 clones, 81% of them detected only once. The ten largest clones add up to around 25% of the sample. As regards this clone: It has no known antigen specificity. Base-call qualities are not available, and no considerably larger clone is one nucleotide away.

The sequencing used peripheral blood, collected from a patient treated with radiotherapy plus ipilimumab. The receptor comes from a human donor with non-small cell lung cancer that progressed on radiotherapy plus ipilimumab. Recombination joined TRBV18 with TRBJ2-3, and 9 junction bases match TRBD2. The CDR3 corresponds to CASFPSSGGSTDTQYF. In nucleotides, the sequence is TGTGCCAGCTTCCCCAGTAGCGGGGGAAGCACAGATACGCAGTATTTT.